This entry lists 16 T cell receptor beta chains sequenced from one sample in a study of T cells in Graves' hyperthyroidism and ophthalmopathy (dated by TCRdb to about 2019). The library was prepared using multiplex PCR. Sequencer: Illumina HiSeq 2000. TCR beta CDR3 regions were amplified from RNA transcripts. The first round of RT-PCR for the TCR CDR3 was performed with the HTBI primer set and the Qiagen OneStep RT-PCR kit. In TCRdb, the public reads were trimmed at Q25 with fastp and aligned with MiXCR, with productive beta chains retained. Each record represents a unique CDR3 protein, reported with the most common genes and DNA among its rows. This sample lists about 370,000 distinct CDR3 sequences; 15% were detected once. In total, the top ten clones hold roughly a fifth of the sample. Sequencing was carried out using blood. The receptors stem from an older woman with Graves' ophthalmopathy.

The chain carries TRBV7-9 and TRBJ2-7; 14 nucleotides align to TRBD2. V shed 1 base, J shed 2 bases, and the junction held 4 bases outside the gene matches. Germline V lookup: CDR1 SEHNR, CDR2 FQNEAQ (reference sequence). CDR3 length: 17 residues. DNA of the CDR3: TGTGCCAGCAGCTTAGGGGAGGGACTAGCGGGAGCCTACGAGCAGTACTTC. This sequence encodes CASSLGEGLAGAYEQYF.

There are a few counts of this clonotype. The V call is TRBV6-5, the J call TRBJ1-2; D is perhaps TRBD1 (5 bases). Germline values: CDR1 MNHEY, CDR2 SVGAGI. Trimming stripped 2 bases from V and 0 bases from J, with 19 bases between. The CDR3 is made up of 18 amino acids. The CDR3 reads CASSYLGGDPTPNYGYTF. The CDR3 DNA follows: TGTGCCAGCAGTTACCTTGGGGGGGACCCTACTCCTAACTATGGCTACACCTTC.

This clonotype was observed at least ten times. The chain joins TRBV20-1 to TRBJ1-6, with D possibly TRBD1 on 5 matching bases. The germline V and J ends were trimmed by 3 bases and 10 bases, with 10 bases remaining between them. The length of the CDR3 is 12 residues. CDR1 and CDR2 (germline): DFQATT, SNEGSKA (reference sequence). The chain's CDR3 is CSASMGESPLHF. The CDR3 nucleotides read TGCAGTGCTAGTATGGGGGAGTCACCCCTCCACTTT.

This clonotype was observed many times. This sequence joins TRBV9 and TRBJ2-5, with TRBD1 matching 9 bases. The length of the CDR3 is 15 residues. V lost 4 bases and J lost 4; bases outside the gene matches: 8. Per germline, CDR1 SGDLS and CDR2 YYNGEE. CDR3 in DNA: TGTGCCAGCAGCCCCCTGGGACAGGGAACAGAGACCCAGTACTTC. Residues: CASSPLGQGTETQYF.

The sample holds many counts of this clonotype. The CDR3 DNA follows: TGCAGTGCTGGCGGTACTAGGGTAGAGACCCAGTACTTC. Its protein product is CSAGGTRVETQYF. V gene TRBV20-1 combines with J gene TRBJ2-5; a weak D match, TRBD2 (5 bases). V lost 5 bases and J lost 4, with 14 bases in between. The CDR3 consists of 13 residues. Looked up from germline, CDR1 is DFQATT and CDR2 is SNEGSKA (reference sequence).

The chain joins TRBV20-1 to TRBJ1-1, with unresolved D. Looked up from germline, CDR1 is DFQATT and CDR2 is SNEGSKA (reference sequence). The germline V and J ends were trimmed by 0 bases and 3 bases, with 8 bases remaining between them. This CDR3 contains 13 residues. CDR3: CSARDQRDTEAFF. Here the CDR3 DNA reads TGCAGTGCTAGAGATCAAAGAGACACTGAAGCTTTCTTT.

This clonotype was seen at least ten times. V and J are TRBV6-1 and TRBJ2-3; 8 bases align to TRBD2. The CDR3 runs 19 residues. Losses at the gene ends were 10 bases for V and 1 base for J; bases not matched to a gene: 22. Germline CDR1 and CDR2: MNHNS and SASEGT. This CDR3 is CATTTSEPKAGERTDTQYF. CDR3 in DNA: TGTGCCACCACCACCTCCGAGCCCAAAGCGGGGGAACGCACAGATACGCAGTATTTT.

This clonotype was seen repeatedly, ten times or more. The rearrangement links TRBV12-3 or TRBV12-4 to TRBJ1-1, with no clear D. The CDR3 runs to 14 residues. V was cut by 6 bases and J by 2 bases, with 13 bases left in between. As DNA, the CDR3 is TGTGCCAGCAGCCCCGGACCGCTTAACACTGAAGCTTTCTTT. The encoded protein is CASSPGPLNTEAFF.

This clonotype occurred many times. The chain links TRBV3-1 to TRBJ2-1; TRBD2 matches at 12 bases. The CDR3 loop spans 16 amino acids. With V trimmed by 2 bases and J by 4 bases, 3 bases remained unmatched. Germline CDR1 and CDR2: LGHDT and YNNKEL (reference sequence). CDR3 bases: TGTGCCAGCAGCCAACTAGCGGGAGGGCCATACAATGAGCAGTTCTTC. Protein product: CASSQLAGGPYNEQFF.

This clonotype was seen ten or more times. The CDR3 sequence is CSARRTGVENIQYF. The CDR3 DNA sequence: TGCAGTGCTAGAAGGACAGGGGTTGAGAACATTCAGTACTTC. J is TRBJ2-4 and V is TRBV20-1, with 9 bases aligning to TRBD1. V shed 2 bases and J 7 bases; nucleotides not matched to a gene: 6. The length of the CDR3 is 14 residues. Germline CDR1 reads DFQATT; CDR2 reads SNEGSKA (reference sequence).

This clonotype was counted many times. The chain has TRBV28 and TRBJ2-3; D gene unclear. The CDR3 extends over 15 amino acids. Germline CDR1 MDHEN, CDR2 SYDVKM. Trimming took 7 bases from V and 2 from J, leaving 16 bases between them. As DNA, the CDR3 is TGTGCCAGCATTGCTCCGTTCGGACCCACAGATACGCAGTATTTT. Its translation is CASIAPFGPTDTQYF.

This clonotype was seen once. J is TRBJ2-4 and V is TRBV29-1, with D unclear. The V end was cut by 4 bases, the J end by 1 base, with 11 bases between. This CDR3 is built from 14 residues. Germline CDR1 and CDR2: SQVTM and ANQGSEA. CDR3 amino acids: CSVVESLAKNIQYF. As DNA, the CDR3 is TGCAGCGTTGTCGAGAGCCTGGCCAAAAACATTCAGTACTTC.

This clonotype was recorded a few times. This chain uses TRBV4-1 with TRBJ2-6, with 9 positions matching TRBD2. Germline V gene lookup returns CDR1 MGHRA and CDR2 YSYEKL. CDR3 length equals 19 residues. V shed 3 bases, J shed 1 base, and the junction held 10 bases outside the gene matches. The CDR3 sequence is CASSQLGAGGPSGANVLTF. The CDR3 bases are TGCGCCAGCAGCCAGCTGGGGGCGGGAGGGCCGTCTGGGGCCAACGTCCTGACTTTC.

The chain has TRBV5-1 and TRBJ2-5, with a possible D match to TRBD1 (6 bases). Germline V CDR1 and CDR2: SGHRS, YFSETQ. Trimming removed 0 bases from V and 7 bases from J, with 16 bases in between. The CDR3 length is 15 residues. The CDR3 region has the DNA TGCGCCAGCAGCTTGGAGTTGACAGGTCTGGGGACCCAGTACTTC. Protein: CASSLELTGLGTQYF.

This clonotype appeared many times. The genes are TRBV12-3 or TRBV12-4 and TRBJ2-6; D might be TRBD1 (6 bases). Trimming cost V 5 bases and J 0 bases, with 8 bases left between them. This CDR3 region has 15 residues. The CDR3 region is CASSRTASGANVLTF. The CDR3 region has the DNA TGTGCCAGCAGTCGGACAGCCTCTGGGGCCAACGTCCTGACTTTC.

In this sample, this clonotype turned up many times. The chain uses TRBV30 and TRBJ1-1; perhaps TRBD1 as D (6 bases). This CDR3 contains 13 residues. V lost 5 bases, J lost 0 bases, and 10 bases lay in between. The germline V gene encodes CDR1 GTSNPN and CDR2 SVGIG (reference sequence). CDR3 DNA: TGTGCCTGGCACAGGGCCCTGAACACTGAAGCTTTCTTT. This codes for CAWHRALNTEAFF. The whole variable domain, filled in from reference TRBV30 and TRBJ1-1, reads SQTIHQWPATLVQPVGSPLSLECTVEGTSNPNLYWYRQAAGRGLQLLFYSVGIGQISSEVPQNLSASRPQDRQFILSSKKLLLSDSGFYLCAWHRALNTEAFFGQGTRLTVV.